The T cell receptor beta chain described here comes from a study of cytomegalovirus exposure and HLA in healthy donors. Primers included in the PCR were 60 Vbeta and 13 Jbeta primers. Repertoires were generated with immunoSEQ multiplex PCR, while TCRdb's copy carries only in-frame clones and drops some. The profile shows tens of thousands of clones, about 67% of them singletons. The CDR3 contains 12 residues. The V gene lost 3 bases and the J gene lost 3 bases, with 5 bases spanning the gap. Germline V CDR1 and CDR2: SEHNR, FQNEAQ (reference sequence). This receptor was identified in a man between 25 and 39 years old in good health and CMV-seronegative. The chain carries TRBV7-9 and TRBJ1-1; D unclear. Sequencing was performed on PBMCs. The CDR3 DNA reads as TGTGCCAGCAGCTTTAGCGACACTGAAGCTTTCTTT. This gives the protein CASSFSDTEAFF.